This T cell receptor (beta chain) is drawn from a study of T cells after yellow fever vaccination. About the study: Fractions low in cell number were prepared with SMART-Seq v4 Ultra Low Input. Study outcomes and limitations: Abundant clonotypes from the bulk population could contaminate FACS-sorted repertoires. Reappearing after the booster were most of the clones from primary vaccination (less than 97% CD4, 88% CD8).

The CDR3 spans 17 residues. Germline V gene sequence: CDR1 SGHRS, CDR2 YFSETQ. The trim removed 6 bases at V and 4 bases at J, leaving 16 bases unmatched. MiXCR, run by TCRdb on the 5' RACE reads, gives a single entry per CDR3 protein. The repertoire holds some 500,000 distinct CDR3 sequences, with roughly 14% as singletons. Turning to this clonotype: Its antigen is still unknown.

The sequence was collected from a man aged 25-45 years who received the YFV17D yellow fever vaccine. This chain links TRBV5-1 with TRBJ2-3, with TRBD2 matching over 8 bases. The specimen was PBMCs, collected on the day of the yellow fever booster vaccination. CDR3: CASTLQGSGIGADTQYF. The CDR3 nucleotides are TGCGCCAGCACCTTACAGGGTAGCGGGATTGGTGCAGATACGCAGTATTTT. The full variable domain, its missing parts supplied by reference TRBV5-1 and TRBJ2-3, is KAGVTQTPRYLIKTRGQQVTLSCSPISGHRSVSWYQQTPGQGLQFLFEYFSETQRNKGNFPGRFSGRQFSNSRSEMNVSTLELGDSALYLCASTLQGSGIGADTQYFGPGTRLTVL.